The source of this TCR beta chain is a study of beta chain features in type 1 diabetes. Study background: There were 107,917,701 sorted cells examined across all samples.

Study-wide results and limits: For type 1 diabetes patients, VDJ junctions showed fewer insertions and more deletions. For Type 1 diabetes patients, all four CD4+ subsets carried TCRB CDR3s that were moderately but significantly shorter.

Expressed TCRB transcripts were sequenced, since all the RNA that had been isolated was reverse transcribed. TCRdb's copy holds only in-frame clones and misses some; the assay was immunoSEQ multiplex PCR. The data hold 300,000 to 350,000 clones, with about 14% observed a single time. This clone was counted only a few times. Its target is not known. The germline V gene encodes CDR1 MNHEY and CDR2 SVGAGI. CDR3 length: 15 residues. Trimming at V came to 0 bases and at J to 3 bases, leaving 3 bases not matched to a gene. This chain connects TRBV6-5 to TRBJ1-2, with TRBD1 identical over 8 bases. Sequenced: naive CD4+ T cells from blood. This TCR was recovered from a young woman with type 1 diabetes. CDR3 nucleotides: TGTGCCAGCAGTTACTCGGGACAGGATCACTATGGCTACACCTTC. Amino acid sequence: CASSYSGQDHYGYTF.